This entry concerns a single TCR beta chain. The antigen remains undetermined. The sample is drawn from a study of T cell responses to AZD1222 COVID-19 vaccine. The data were produced by immunoSEQ multiplex PCR, yet TCRdb's version contains in-frame clones alone and is incomplete. The sample contains approximately 140,000 clones, 80% to 95% of which appear only once. J was trimmed by 2 bases and V by 6 bases; bases with no gene match: 9. Germline CDR1 is LGHDT and CDR2 is YNNKEL (reference sequence). The CDR3 is 16 residues long. Pooled in the analysis were second doses at about 4 or about 12 weeks. Regarding the study as a whole: With dominance at 160-218 and 743-854, vaccine-associated CD4 TCRs spanned spike. Among AZD1222 vaccinees, only 5 to 7 were seropositive at baseline.

The chain joins TRBV3-1 (or the pseudogene TRBV3-2) to TRBJ2-3; 9 nucleotides match TRBD2. The source of this sequence is an adult who received the AZD1222 COVID-19 vaccine. This specimen consisted of peripheral blood, obtained 28 days after the second AZD1222 dose. DNA of the CDR3: TGTGCCAGCAGAGGTCCTCAGCGGGGGGACACAGATACGCAGTATTTT. Translated, it gives CASRGPQRGDTDTQYF.